The table lists the clone carrying this T cell receptor beta chain with a few counts. Its antigen remains unknown. The ends lost 1 base at V and 7 bases at J; junction bases unmatched: 3. The length of the CDR3 is 13 residues. CDR1 is SGHTA, CDR2 FQGNSA, per germline. This entry comes from a study of OX40 agonist ivuxolimab in advanced cancers. Turning to the study itself: Prior anti-PD-1, anti-PD-L1 or anti-CTLA-4 therapy was allowed; 30% to 40% had some. Overall study results and limits: CD4+ T cells averaged fewer expanded clones than CD8+ T cells. Antigens targeted by the expanded peripheral T cells were not determined.

This table comes from immunoSEQ multiplex PCR, and its TCRdb copy is limited to in-frame clones, with some not included. There are several thousand clones in the sample; around 75% occur only once, and around 50% lies in the top ten. This specimen was CD4+ or CD8+ T cells sorted from blood, taken in a trial of the OX40 agonist ivuxolimab. The receptor comes from an adult with an advanced solid tumor such as melanoma, head and neck, liver or kidney cancer. The chain is built from TRBV7-2 and TRBJ1-2; 7 bases align to TRBD1. This CDR3 reads CASSLEGAGGYTF. The CDR3, as DNA: TGTGCCAGCAGCTTAGAGGGGGCTGGTGGCTACACCTTC.